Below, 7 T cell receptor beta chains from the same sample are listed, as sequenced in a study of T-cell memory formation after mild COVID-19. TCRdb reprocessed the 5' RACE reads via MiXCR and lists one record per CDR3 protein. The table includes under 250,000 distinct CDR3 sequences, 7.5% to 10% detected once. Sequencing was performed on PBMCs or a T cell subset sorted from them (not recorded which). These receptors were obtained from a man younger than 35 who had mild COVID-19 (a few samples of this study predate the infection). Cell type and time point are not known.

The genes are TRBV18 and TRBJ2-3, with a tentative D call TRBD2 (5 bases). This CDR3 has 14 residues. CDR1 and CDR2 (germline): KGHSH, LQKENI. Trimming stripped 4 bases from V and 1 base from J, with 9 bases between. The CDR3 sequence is CASSRGLRTDTQYF. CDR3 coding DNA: TGTGCCAGCTCACGCGGGTTACGCACAGATACGCAGTATTTT.

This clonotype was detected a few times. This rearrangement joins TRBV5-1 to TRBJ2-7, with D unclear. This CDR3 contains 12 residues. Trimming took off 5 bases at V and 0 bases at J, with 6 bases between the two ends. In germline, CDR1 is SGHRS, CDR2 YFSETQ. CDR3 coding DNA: TGCGCCAGCAGGCAGGACTCCTACGAGCAGTACTTC. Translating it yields CASRQDSYEQYF.

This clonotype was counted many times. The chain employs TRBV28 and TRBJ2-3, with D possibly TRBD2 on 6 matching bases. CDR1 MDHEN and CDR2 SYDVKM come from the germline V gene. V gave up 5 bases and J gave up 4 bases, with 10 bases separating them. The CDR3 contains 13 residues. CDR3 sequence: CASSTTRSDTQYF. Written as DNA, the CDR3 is TGTGCCAGCAGTACGACTAGGTCAGATACGCAGTATTTT.

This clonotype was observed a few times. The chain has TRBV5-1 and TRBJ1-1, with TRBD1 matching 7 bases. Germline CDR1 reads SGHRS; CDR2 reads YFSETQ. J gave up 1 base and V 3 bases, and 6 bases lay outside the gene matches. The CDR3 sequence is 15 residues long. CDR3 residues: CASSSQDRRNTEAFF. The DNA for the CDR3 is TGCGCCAGCAGCTCCCAGGACAGGAGGAACACTGAAGCTTTCTTT. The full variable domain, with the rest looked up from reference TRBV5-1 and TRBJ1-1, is KAGVTQTPRYLIKTRGQQVTLSCSPISGHRSVSWYQQTPGQGLQFLFEYFSETQRNKGNFPGRFSGRQFSNSRSEMNVSTLELGDSALYLCASSSQDRRNTEAFFGQGTRLTVV.

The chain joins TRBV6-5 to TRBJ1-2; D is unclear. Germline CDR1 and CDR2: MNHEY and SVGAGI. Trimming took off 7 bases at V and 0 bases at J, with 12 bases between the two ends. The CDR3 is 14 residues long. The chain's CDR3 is CASTPQPANYGYTF. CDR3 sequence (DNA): TGTGCCAGCACTCCCCAACCAGCTAACTATGGCTACACCTTC.

The CDR3 protein is CASSLSSPGQPQETQYF. The CDR3 DNA is TGCGCCAGCAGCCTGTCCTCTCCGGGACAGCCCCAAGAGACCCAGTACTTC. The chain uses TRBV4-1 and TRBJ2-5; TRBD1 aligns across 7 bases. The CDR3 covers 17 residues. In germline, CDR1 is MGHRA, CDR2 YSYEKL. Trimming took 4 bases from V and 1 from J; bases not matched to a gene: 12.

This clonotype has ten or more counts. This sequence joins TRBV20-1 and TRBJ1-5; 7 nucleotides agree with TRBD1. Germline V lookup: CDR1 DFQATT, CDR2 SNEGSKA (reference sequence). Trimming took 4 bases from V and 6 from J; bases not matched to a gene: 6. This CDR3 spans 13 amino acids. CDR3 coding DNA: TGCAGTGCTACCGGACAGGAAAGTCAGCCCCAGCATTTT. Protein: CSATGQESQPQHF.